This note documents a single TCR beta chain sequence. As yet, its antigen is unknown. This sample was included in a study of long-term antiretroviral therapy in people with HIV. General observations from the study: HIV repertoires showed narrower CDR3 length ranges than controls. Neither ART adherence, viral resistance nor therapy changes were documented.

The length of the CDR3 is 14 residues. With 7 bases removed from V and 1 base from J, the gap between germline ends came to 13 bases. Per germline, CDR1 MNHEY and CDR2 SVGAGI. The authors ran the immunoSEQ assay, v3.0, at survey level. Assay: immunoSEQ multiplex PCR; the TCRdb copy retains only in-frame clones and omits some. The data hold 25,000 to 35,000 clones, with about 96% observed a single time. This specimen consisted of unsorted PBMCs, obtained approximately 6.6 years after starting antiretroviral therapy. The clonotype comes from a man aged 30 to 39 with HIV. The chain carries TRBV6-5 and TRBJ1-2, with D uncertain. In DNA form, the CDR3 reads TGTGCCAGCACTTTTTTGTACAGTAACTATGGCTACACCTTC. As protein: CASTFLYSNYGYTF.